The sequence of this T cell receptor beta chain was determined in a study of T cells in women clearing cervical HPV infection. In regard to this clone: The read ends 3 residues shy of where the CDR3 ends; the end is completed using the germline J gene.

The V gene end was trimmed by 10 bases and the J gene end by 3 bases; junction bases not matched to a gene: 5. Per germline, CDR1 LNHDA and CDR2 SQIVND (reference sequence). The CDR3 is made up of 13 amino acids. Assay: immunoSEQ multiplex PCR; the TCRdb copy retains only in-frame clones and omits some. The listing records fewer than 30,000 clones. The sequenced sample was blood buffy coat. V usage is TRBV19 and J usage is TRBJ1-5; 8 bases fit TRBD1. The clonotype was recovered from a woman aged 18 to 75 with a cervical HPV16 infection that either progressed to CIN3+ or cleared (not recorded which). Incomplete CDR3 DNA: TGTGCCACCTCGGACAGGGTCAATCAGCCC. This gives the protein CATSDRVNQP. The entire CDR3 protein is CATSDRVNQPQHF.